The sequence of this T cell receptor (beta chain) was determined in a study of post-analysis software for immune sequencing data. Background on the study: The patients showed relapsing-remitting, secondary progressive and progressive-relapsing multiple sclerosis courses. Study-level results: The study found TRBV5-6, TRBV5-1 and TRBV20-1 among five or six TRBV segments more frequent in patients than controls. Under the F measure, samples that were prepared in one batch clustered strongly together.

TCR beta cDNA libraries had unique molecular identifiers. TCRdb called the PCR reads again in MiXCR, with one record for every CDR3 protein. The sample consists of 450,000 to 650,000 distinct CDR3 sequences, 40% to 50% of them appearing once. This CDR3 spans 15 amino acids. CDR1 LGHNA and CDR2 YNFKEQ come from the germline V gene. V dropped 4 bases and J dropped 8; count of bases not matched to a gene: 12. A word on this clonotype: The antigen remains unidentified.

The chain recombines TRBV4-2 with TRBJ1-2, with TRBD1 identical over 8 bases. The sample consisted of blood. This receptor was identified in a girl between 5 and 17 years old with multiple sclerosis. CDR3 DNA sequence: TGTGCCAGCAGCCTCAGGACAGGGTCCGTTAAAGGCTACACCTTC. It specifies CASSLRTGSVKGYTF.